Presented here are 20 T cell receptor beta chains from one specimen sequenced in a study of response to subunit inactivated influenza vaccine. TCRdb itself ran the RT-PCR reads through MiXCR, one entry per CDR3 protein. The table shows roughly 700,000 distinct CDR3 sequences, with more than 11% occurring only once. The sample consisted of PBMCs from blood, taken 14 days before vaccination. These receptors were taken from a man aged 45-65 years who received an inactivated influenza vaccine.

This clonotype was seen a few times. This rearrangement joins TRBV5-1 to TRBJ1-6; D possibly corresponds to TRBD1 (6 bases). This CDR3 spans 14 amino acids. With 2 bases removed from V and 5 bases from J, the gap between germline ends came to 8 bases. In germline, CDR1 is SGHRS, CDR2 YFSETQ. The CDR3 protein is CASSFDRNNSPLHF. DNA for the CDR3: TGCGCCAGCAGCTTTGACAGGAATAATTCACCCCTCCACTTT.

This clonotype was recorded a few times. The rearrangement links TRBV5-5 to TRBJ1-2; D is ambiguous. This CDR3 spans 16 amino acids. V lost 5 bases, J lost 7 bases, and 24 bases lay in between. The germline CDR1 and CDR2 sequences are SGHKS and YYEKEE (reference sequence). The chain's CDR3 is CASSNTRTDLKVGYTF. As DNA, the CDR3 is TGTGCCAGCAGTAATACTCGCACAGACCTAAAGGTTGGCTACACCTTC.

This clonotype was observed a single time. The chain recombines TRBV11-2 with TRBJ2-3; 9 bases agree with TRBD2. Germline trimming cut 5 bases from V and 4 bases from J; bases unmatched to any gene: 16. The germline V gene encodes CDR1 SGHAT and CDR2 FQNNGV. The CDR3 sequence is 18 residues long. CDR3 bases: TGTGCCAGCAGCCTGAGACTAGCGGACACGGCGGTGGCAGATACGCAGTATTTT. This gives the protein CASSLRLADTAVADTQYF.

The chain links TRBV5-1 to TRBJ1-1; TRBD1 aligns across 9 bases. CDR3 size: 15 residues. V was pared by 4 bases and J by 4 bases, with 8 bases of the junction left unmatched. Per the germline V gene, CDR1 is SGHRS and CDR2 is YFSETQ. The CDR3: CASSTQTGGSTEAFF. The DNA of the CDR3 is TGCGCCAGCAGCACCCAGACAGGGGGAAGCACTGAAGCTTTCTTT.

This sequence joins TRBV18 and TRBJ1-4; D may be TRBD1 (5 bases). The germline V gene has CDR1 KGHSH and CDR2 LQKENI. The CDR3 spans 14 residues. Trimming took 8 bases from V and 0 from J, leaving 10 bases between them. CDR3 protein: CASRTSATNEKLFF. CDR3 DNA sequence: TGTGCCAGCCGGACAAGTGCAACTAATGAAAAACTGTTTTTT.

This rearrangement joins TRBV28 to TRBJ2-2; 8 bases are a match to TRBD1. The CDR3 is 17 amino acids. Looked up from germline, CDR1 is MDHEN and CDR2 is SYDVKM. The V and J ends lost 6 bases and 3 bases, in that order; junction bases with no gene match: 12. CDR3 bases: TGTGCCAGCAGCTCTCCCATAACAGGGGGGCACACCGGGGAGCTGTTTTTT. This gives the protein CASSSPITGGHTGELFF.

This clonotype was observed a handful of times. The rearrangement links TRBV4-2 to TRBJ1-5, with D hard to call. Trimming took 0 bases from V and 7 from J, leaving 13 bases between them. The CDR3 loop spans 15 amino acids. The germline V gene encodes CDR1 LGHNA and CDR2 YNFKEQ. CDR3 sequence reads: CASSQDAKGRQPQHF. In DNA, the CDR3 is TGTGCCAGCAGCCAAGATGCGAAGGGAAGGCAGCCCCAGCATTTT.

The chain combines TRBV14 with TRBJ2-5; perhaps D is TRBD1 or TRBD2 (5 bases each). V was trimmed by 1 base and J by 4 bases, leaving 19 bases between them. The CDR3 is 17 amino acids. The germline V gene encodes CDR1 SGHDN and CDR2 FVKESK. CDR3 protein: CASSQGGATGLLETQYF. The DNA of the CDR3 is TGTGCCAGCAGCCAAGGAGGTGCAACGGGGCTGTTAGAGACCCAGTACTTC.

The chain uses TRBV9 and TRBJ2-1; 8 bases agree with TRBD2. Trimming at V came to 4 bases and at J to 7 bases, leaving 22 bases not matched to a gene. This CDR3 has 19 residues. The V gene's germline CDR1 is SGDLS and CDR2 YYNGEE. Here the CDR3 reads CASSPPRLVAGRGVNEQFF. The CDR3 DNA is TGTGCCAGCAGCCCCCCCCGGTTGGTAGCGGGGCGAGGTGTGAATGAGCAGTTCTTC.

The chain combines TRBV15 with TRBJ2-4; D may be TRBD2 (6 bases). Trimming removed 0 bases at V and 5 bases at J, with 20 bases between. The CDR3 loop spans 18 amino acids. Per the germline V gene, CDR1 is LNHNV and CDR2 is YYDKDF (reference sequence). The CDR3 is CATSRDRLQRADQNIQYF. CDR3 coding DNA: TGTGCCACCAGCAGAGATCGGTTGCAGCGGGCGGATCAAAACATTCAGTACTTC.

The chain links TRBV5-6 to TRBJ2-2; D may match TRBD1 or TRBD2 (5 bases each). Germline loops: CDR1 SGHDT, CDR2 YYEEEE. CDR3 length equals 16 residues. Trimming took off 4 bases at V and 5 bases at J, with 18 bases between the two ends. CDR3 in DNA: TGTGCCAGCAGCCCGATCGACCCCTGGGGGACCGGGGAGCTGTTTTTT. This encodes CASSPIDPWGTGELFF.

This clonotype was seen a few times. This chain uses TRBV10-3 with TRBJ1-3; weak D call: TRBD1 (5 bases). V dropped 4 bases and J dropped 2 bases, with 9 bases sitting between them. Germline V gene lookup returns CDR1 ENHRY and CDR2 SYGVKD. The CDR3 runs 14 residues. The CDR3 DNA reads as TGTGCCATCAGTGCCAGGGAAGCTGGAAACACCATATATTTT. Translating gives CAISAREAGNTIYF.

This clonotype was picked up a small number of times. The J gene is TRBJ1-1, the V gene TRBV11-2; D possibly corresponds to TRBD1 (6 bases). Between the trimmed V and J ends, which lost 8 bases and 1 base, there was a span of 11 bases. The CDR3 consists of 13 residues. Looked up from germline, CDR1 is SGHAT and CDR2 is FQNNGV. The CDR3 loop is CASGGQPNTEAFF. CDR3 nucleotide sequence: TGTGCCAGCGGGGGACAACCGAACACTGAAGCTTTCTTT.

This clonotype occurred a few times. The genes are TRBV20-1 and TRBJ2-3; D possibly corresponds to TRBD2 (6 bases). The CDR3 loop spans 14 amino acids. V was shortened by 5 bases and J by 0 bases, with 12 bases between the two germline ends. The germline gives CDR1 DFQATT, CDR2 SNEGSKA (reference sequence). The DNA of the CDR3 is TGCAGTGCTTATAGCGGTGCTAGCACAGATACGCAGTATTTT. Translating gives CSAYSGASTDTQYF.

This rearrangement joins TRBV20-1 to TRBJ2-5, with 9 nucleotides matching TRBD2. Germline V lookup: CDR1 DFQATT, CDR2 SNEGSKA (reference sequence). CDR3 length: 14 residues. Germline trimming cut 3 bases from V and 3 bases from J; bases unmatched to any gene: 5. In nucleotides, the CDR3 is TGCAGTGCTAGGTTTAGCGGGGGAAAAGAGACCCAGTACTTC. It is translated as CSARFSGGKETQYF.

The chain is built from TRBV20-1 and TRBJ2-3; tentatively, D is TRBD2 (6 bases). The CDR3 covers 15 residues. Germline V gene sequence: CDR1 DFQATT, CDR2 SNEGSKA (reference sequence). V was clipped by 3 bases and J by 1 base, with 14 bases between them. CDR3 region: CSASNPQRGTDTQYF. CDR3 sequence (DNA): TGCAGTGCTAGCAATCCCCAGCGGGGCACAGATACGCAGTATTTT.

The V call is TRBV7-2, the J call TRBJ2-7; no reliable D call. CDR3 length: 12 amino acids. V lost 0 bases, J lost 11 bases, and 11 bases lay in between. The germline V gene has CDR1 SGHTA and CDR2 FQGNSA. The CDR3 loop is CASSLALKGEYF. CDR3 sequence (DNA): TGTGCCAGCAGCTTAGCGCTTAAAGGAGAGTACTTC. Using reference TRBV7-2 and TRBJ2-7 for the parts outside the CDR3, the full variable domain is GAGVSQSPSNKVTEKGKDVELRCDPISGHTALYWYRQSLGQGLEFLIYFQGNSAPDKSGLPSDRFSAERTGGSVSTLTIQRTQQEDSAVYLCASSLALKGEYFGPGTRLTVT.

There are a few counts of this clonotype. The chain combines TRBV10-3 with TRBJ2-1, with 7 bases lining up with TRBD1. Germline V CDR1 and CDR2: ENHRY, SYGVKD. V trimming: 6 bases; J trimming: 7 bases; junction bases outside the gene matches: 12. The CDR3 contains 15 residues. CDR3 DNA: TGTGCCATCAGGGCCACGGAGTCAGGGGGTAATGAGCAGTTCTTC. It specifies CAIRATESGGNEQFF.

The CDR3 reads CATWDGGNEQYF. The CDR3 nucleotides are TGTGCCACGTGGGACGGAGGGAACGAGCAGTACTTC. The chain uses TRBV24-1 and TRBJ2-7; perhaps TRBD2 as D (6 bases). Germline CDR1 and CDR2: KGHDR and SFDVKD. CDR3 length equals 12 residues. Trimming shortened V by 10 bases and J by 5 bases, and 14 bases separated the two germline ends.

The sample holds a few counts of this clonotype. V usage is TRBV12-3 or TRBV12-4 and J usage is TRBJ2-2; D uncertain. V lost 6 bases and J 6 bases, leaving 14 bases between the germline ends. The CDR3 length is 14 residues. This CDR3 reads CASSRRLVSGELFF. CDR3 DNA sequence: TGTGCCAGCAGCCGTAGGCTCGTGTCCGGGGAGCTGTTTTTT.